This TCR beta chain was recorded in a study of Graves' ophthalmopathy and Graves' hyperthyroidism. TCR beta CDR3 amplification used RNA transcripts. RT-PCR was first run with HTBI primers, then multiplex PCR in a second round. One entry per CDR3 protein, called by TCRdb with MiXCR from the multiplex PCR reads. The repertoire holds 350,000 to 450,000 distinct CDR3 sequences, with 15% to 20% as singletons. Points from the study as a whole: Detection in blood was also observed for most expanded thyroid clonotypes above 0.001 frequency.

This clonotype was seen many times. What it binds is not known. The CDR3 is made up of 13 amino acids. Trimming stripped 9 bases from V and 0 bases from J, with 12 bases between. Per germline, CDR1 MDHEN and CDR2 SYDVKM. Sequencing was performed on peripheral blood. V is TRBV28 and J is TRBJ2-7; D might be TRBD2 (5 bases). The receptor's source is a woman between 18 and 30 years old with Graves' ophthalmopathy. The CDR3 sequence: CASTGVDSYEQYF. CDR3 sequence (DNA): TGTGCCAGTACCGGGGTAGACTCCTACGAGCAGTACTTC.